The 25 T cell receptor beta chains below come from one sample, sequenced in a study of cytomegalovirus exposure and HLA in healthy donors (dated by TCRdb to the late 2010s). Libraries were built with the immunoSEQ multiplex PCR assay. For the multiplex PCR, a mixture combining 60 forward primers for TCR Vbeta segments and 13 reverse primers for TCR Jbeta segments was used. TCRdb retrieved this table from immuneACCESS and kept in-frame rearrangements only. Not all clones are present; in checked studies, unresolved V genes account for under half, and no reason is known for the remainder. Present in this sample are about 130,000 clones, approximately 74% of which were seen just once. 6.6% of the sample rests with the top ten. Sequencing was carried out using PBMCs. The origin of the receptors is a man aged 40-49 years in good health and CMV-seropositive.

This chain links TRBV5-1 with TRBJ2-1; maybe TRBD2 (5 bases). The CDR3 has 15 amino acids. In germline, CDR1 is SGHRS, CDR2 YFSETQ. V was trimmed by 4 bases and J by 0 bases, leaving 11 bases between them. The CDR3 DNA follows: TGCGCCAGCAGCACGGACTCGAGCTCCTACAATGAGCAGTTCTTC. It translates to CASSTDSSSYNEQFF.

The chain joins TRBV5-4 to TRBJ2-7; 7 nucleotides match TRBD1. Trimming removed 5 bases from V and 0 bases from J; junction bases left unmatched: 5. This CDR3 comprises 14 residues. Germline CDR1 SGHNT, CDR2 YYREEE (reference sequence). DNA for the CDR3: TGTGCCAGCAGTTCCCGGGACAGCTCCTACGAGCAGTACTTC. Protein sequence: CASSSRDSSYEQYF.

The CDR3 DNA is TGTGCCTGGAGGGACTTAAACAGGGATAGTGCTGAAGCTTTCTTT. It specifies CAWRDLNRDSAEAFF. The rearrangement joins TRBV30 to TRBJ1-1; tentatively, D is TRBD1 (6 bases). The length of the CDR3 is 15 residues. Trimming pared 3 bases from V and 6 bases from J, leaving 20 bases between. Germline V gene data show CDR1 as GTSNPN and CDR2 as SVGIG (reference sequence).

A remark on this clone: Its ends do not fully match the called genes, so a read error is possible. This sequence joins TRBV7-7 and TRBJ2-1; no reliable D call. There are 13 residues in the CDR3. Germline CDR1 and CDR2: SSHAT and FNYEAQ (reference sequence). CDR3 loop: CASSPNLGNEQFF. In DNA form, the CDR3 reads TGTGCTAGCAGCCCAAACCTCGGGAATGAGCAGTTCTTC.

This chain uses TRBV5-1 with TRBJ1-1; D is possibly TRBD1 (5 bases). The V end was cut by 4 bases, the J end by 4 bases, with 14 bases between. Germline assignment: CDR1 SGHRS and CDR2 YFSETQ. CDR3 length: 14 residues. CDR3 coding DNA: TGCGCCAGCAGCCTGGGCAGGAGGGGCACTGAAGCTTTCTTT. The encoded protein is CASSLGRRGTEAFF.

This chain's CDR3 is CASSETGDQETQYF. CDR3 DNA sequence: TGTGCCAGCAGTGAAACAGGGGACCAAGAGACCCAGTACTTC. The rearrangement uses TRBV2 and TRBJ2-5, with TRBD1 matching over 7 bases. The CDR3 totals 14 residues. The trim removed 2 bases at V and 0 bases at J, leaving 0 bases unmatched. CDR1 and CDR2 (germline): SNHLY, FYNNEI.

Notes on this clone: Germline is not matched at one junction end, which may reflect a read error. Other nucleotide sequences in the sample specify the same CDR3. The J gene is TRBJ1-1, the V gene TRBV18; perhaps TRBD1 as D (6 bases). The CDR3 is 13 residues long. In germline, CDR1 is KGHSH, CDR2 LQKENI. The CDR3 region is CASSKNRDTEAFF. As DNA, the CDR3 is TGTGCCAGCTCAAAGAACCGGGACACTGAGGCTTTCTTT.

This rearrangement joins TRBV27 to TRBJ2-7, with 7 nucleotides matching TRBD2. Germline V gene lookup returns CDR1 MNHEY and CDR2 SMNVEV (reference sequence). The length of the CDR3 is 16 residues. After removal of 2 bases from V and 7 bases from J, the junction contained 14 bases not matched to a gene. As DNA, the CDR3 is TGTGCCAGCAGTTTAAAGTCGGGGGGTCCTTCGCGGGAGCAGTACTTC. Encoded protein: CASSLKSGGPSREQYF.

The chain couples TRBV2 to TRBJ1-2, with TRBD1 matching 10 bases. The V gene's germline CDR1 is SNHLY and CDR2 FYNNEI. This CDR3 comprises 17 residues. V trimming: 6 bases; J trimming: 3 bases; junction bases outside the gene matches: 13. In DNA form, the CDR3 reads TGTGCCAGCAGCGATTCTATCGGGACAGGGGTAGACTATGGCTACACCTTC. It specifies CASSDSIGTGVDYGYTF.

The chain links TRBV18 to TRBJ2-7; weak D call: TRBD1 (5 bases). The V end was cut by 0 bases, the J end by 2 bases, with 14 bases between. The CDR3 contains 16 residues. Germline V CDR1 and CDR2: KGHSH, LQKENI. The CDR3, as DNA: TGTGCCAGCTCACCACCAACCAGGGAATATCCCTACGAGCAGTACTTC. Protein: CASSPPTREYPYEQYF.

This sequence joins TRBV6-5 and TRBJ2-7; 8 bases match TRBD2. Germline values: CDR1 MNHEY, CDR2 SVGAGI. The V and J ends lost 8 bases and 2 bases, in that order; junction bases with no gene match: 11. The CDR3 consists of 15 residues. This CDR3 is CASGKTSGTTYEQYF. CDR3 DNA: TGTGCCAGCGGCAAAACTAGCGGTACCACCTACGAGCAGTACTTC.

The chain couples TRBV6-5 to TRBJ2-7; maybe TRBD2 (6 bases). The CDR3 length is 16 residues. V was clipped by 2 bases and J by 4 bases, with 18 bases between them. Germline CDR1 is MNHEY and CDR2 is SVGAGI. The CDR3 reads CASSYNPGSGFYEQYF. The DNA for the CDR3 is TGTGCCAGCAGTTACAACCCTGGGAGCGGGTTTTACGAGCAGTACTTC.

The V and J genes are TRBV5-1 and TRBJ2-1, with D unresolved. The CDR3 runs to 16 residues. V dropped 0 bases and J dropped 4 bases, with 14 bases sitting between them. From germline, CDR1 is SGHRS and CDR2 YFSETQ. The CDR3 is CASSLARLEPYNEQFF. CDR3 coding DNA: TGCGCCAGCAGCTTGGCTCGGCTAGAACCTTACAATGAGCAGTTCTTC.

V usage is TRBV29-1 and J usage is TRBJ2-1, with 13 nucleotides matching TRBD2. The CDR3 sequence is 13 residues long. Trimming removed 6 bases from V and 10 bases from J; junction bases left unmatched: 6. Per the germline V gene, CDR1 is SQVTM and CDR2 is ANQGSEA. In nucleotides, the CDR3 is TGCAGCGTGGAGGGACTAGCGGGAAAGGAGCAGTTCTTC. Translated: CSVEGLAGKEQFF.

This clone is a singleton in its sample. The genes are TRBV7-8 and TRBJ2-5, with TRBD2 as a possible D gene (6 bases). Germline lookup yields CDR1 SGHVS and CDR2 FQNEAQ. This CDR3 comprises 15 residues. V lost 6 bases, J lost 5 bases, and 19 bases lay in between. Here the CDR3 reads CASRFQLGGWETQYF. The DNA of the CDR3 is TGTGCCAGCAGATTTCAGTTAGGAGGGTGGGAGACCCAGTACTTC.

The chain has TRBV7-8 and TRBJ2-3; weak D call: TRBD1 (6 bases). V was pared by 5 bases and J by 5 bases, with 14 bases between. The CDR3 totals 14 residues. CDR1 is SGHVS, CDR2 FQNEAQ, per germline. The CDR3 reads CASSAPRTEDTQYF. As DNA, the CDR3 is TGTGCCAGCAGCGCGCCTCGGACAGAAGATACGCAGTATTTT.

Here the CDR3 DNA reads TGTGCCAGCAGCCCCCCTGGCTGGGCGACCCAGTACTTC. Protein sequence: CASSPPGWATQYF. The chain recombines TRBV7-6 with TRBJ2-5; no clear D gene. V was trimmed by 5 bases and J by 7 bases, leaving 14 bases between them. The CDR3 contains 13 residues. In germline, CDR1 is SGHVS, CDR2 FNYEAQ. Based on the CDR3 plus reference TRBV7-6 and TRBJ2-5, the full variable domain is GAGVSQSPRYKVTKRGQDVALRCDPISGHVSLYWYRQALGQGPEFLTYFNYEAQQDKSGLPNDRFSAERPEGSISTLTIQRTEQRDSAMYRCASSPPGWATQYFGPGTRLLVL.

The chain joins TRBV2 to TRBJ1-2; TRBD1 aligns across 8 bases. Germline CDR1 SNHLY, CDR2 FYNNEI. V lost 8 bases to trimming and J lost 8 bases; unmatched junction nucleotides: 13. The CDR3 has 14 residues. The CDR3 loop is CASVYAQGAGGYTF. CDR3 sequence (DNA): TGTGCCAGCGTATATGCCCAGGGGGCCGGGGGCTACACCTTC.

This chain links TRBV28 with TRBJ2-1; 7 bases match TRBD2. CDR3 length equals 15 residues. Germline V lookup: CDR1 MDHEN, CDR2 SYDVKM. V lost 4 bases, J lost 0 bases, and 3 bases stayed unmatched. In nucleotides, the CDR3 is TGTGCCAGCAGTTCACTAGCGAACTCCTACAATGAGCAGTTCTTC. Translated: CASSSLANSYNEQFF.

The chain combines TRBV13 with TRBJ1-2, with 8 bases lining up with TRBD1. CDR1 is PRHDT and CDR2 is FYEKMQ in the germline V gene (reference sequence). With V trimmed by 5 bases and J by 4 bases, 6 bases remained unmatched. This CDR3 contains 14 residues. In nucleotides, the CDR3 is TGTGCCAGCAGCAGAGACAGGGGAGTCTATGGCTACACCTTC. This translates into CASSRDRGVYGYTF.

This chain connects TRBV9 to TRBJ2-1; TRBD2 matches at 9 bases. This CDR3 is built from 15 residues. Germline CDR1 and CDR2: SGDLS and YYNGEE. J lost 3 bases, V lost 0 bases, and 1 base had no gene match. The CDR3 protein is CASSVGLADYNEQFF. Written as DNA, the CDR3 is TGTGCCAGCAGCGTAGGACTAGCGGACTACAATGAGCAGTTCTTC.

The chain recombines TRBV21-1 with TRBJ2-4; no check of the table's D call, TRBD1, against the DNA was made. TRBV21-1 is assigned pseudogene status. The CDR3 contains 14 residues. Here the CDR3 DNA reads TGTGCCAGCAGAAAACAGGCCGCCAAAAACATTCAGTACTTC. It specifies CASRKQAAKNIQYF.

This clone was seen once. The V gene is TRBV5-1, the J gene TRBJ2-5; 12 positions match TRBD2. This CDR3 has 15 residues. CDR1 is SGHRS, CDR2 YFSETQ, per germline. Unmatched junction bases numbered 2, after V lost 0 bases and J lost 5 bases. This chain's CDR3 is CASSLGTSGDETQYF. CDR3 nucleotides: TGCGCCAGCAGCTTGGGGACTAGCGGGGATGAGACCCAGTACTTC.

The chain has TRBV19 and TRBJ2-5; 10 bases line up with TRBD2. This CDR3 is built from 16 residues. Germline loops: CDR1 LNHDA, CDR2 SQIVND (reference sequence). Trimming cost V 7 bases and J 4 bases; bases outside gene matches: 12. In DNA, the CDR3 is TGTGCCAGTACTCCACCGGGGAGACTAGCGGGAGAGACCCAGTACTTC. It encodes CASTPPGRLAGETQYF.

The chain joins TRBV19 to TRBJ2-7; 8 positions match TRBD1. With 3 bases clipped from V and 0 bases from J, the junction kept 7 bases outside the gene matches. Germline V gene lookup returns CDR1 LNHDA and CDR2 SQIVND (reference sequence). The CDR3 has 16 residues. CDR3 coding DNA: TGTGCCAGTAGTATTGGTTCCGGGACAGGCTCCTACGAGCAGTACTTC. Residues: CASSIGSGTGSYEQYF. The full variable domain, with the rest looked up from reference TRBV19 and TRBJ2-7, is DGGITQSPKYLFRKEGQNVTLSCEQNLNHDAMYWYRQDPGQGLRLIYYSQIVNDFQKGDIAEGYSVSREKKESFPLTVTSAQKNPTAFYLCASSIGSGTGSYEQYFGPGTRLTVT.